This passage covers 27 T cell receptor beta chains from one sample sequenced in a study of blood T cell repertoires in COVID-19. Sequencing used immunoSEQ multiplex PCR; TCRdb keeps in-frame clones, though not all of them. The table lists fewer than 500,000 clones, 80% to 90% of them singletons. Sequenced material: peripheral blood. The receptors shown here come from a man aged 18 to 30 with COVID-19, enrolled during active disease.

CDR3 region: CASSGNLLNTEAFF. CDR3 sequence (DNA): TGTGCCAGTTCAGGGAACCTCCTGAACACTGAAGCTTTCTTT. The V call is TRBV19, the J call TRBJ1-1; a weak D match, TRBD1 (5 bases). The V gene lost 8 bases and the J gene lost 0 bases, with 13 bases spanning the gap. The CDR3 contains 14 residues. Germline V lookup: CDR1 LNHDA, CDR2 SQIVND (reference sequence).

This chain joins TRBV2 and TRBJ2-4; TRBD1 is a possible D gene (5 bases). The ends were cut back, 4 bases at V and 7 bases at J, with 14 bases in the middle. The length of the CDR3 is 14 residues. The germline V gene encodes CDR1 SNHLY and CDR2 FYNNEI. The CDR3 DNA reads as TGTGCCAGCAGTGTAATCGCAGGGCGGAACATTCAGTACTTC. Its protein product is CASSVIAGRNIQYF.

CDR3 nucleotide sequence: TGCAGTGCTAGTAGGCGGGAAGCTTTCTTT. Translation: CSASRREAFF. The chain recombines TRBV20-1 with TRBJ1-1, with no clear D. Germline V gene lookup returns CDR1 DFQATT and CDR2 SNEGSKA (reference sequence). V lost 3 bases, J lost 8 bases, and 7 bases lay in between. CDR3 length: 10 residues.

This clone was seen just once. No DNA is shown, since the ends of the CDR3 on it are uncertain; the CDR3 is the one TCRdb lists. V gene TRBV29-1 combines with J gene TRBJ2-3; TRBD2 was called by the table and not checked on the DNA. Germline values: CDR1 SQVTM, CDR2 ANQGSEA. Termini included, the CDR3 measures 12 amino acids. The CDR3 protein is CSAWAPGTSGAF.

CDR3 in DNA: TGTGCTAGTGGTTTGGGCCCGATTCAGGGTATCGGCTATGGCTACACCTTC. Translating it yields CASGLGPIQGIGYGYTF. The rearrangement uses TRBV12-5 and TRBJ1-2, with a possible D match to TRBD1 (5 bases). Trimming took off 1 base at V and 4 bases at J, with 19 bases between the two ends. The length of the CDR3 is 17 residues. Germline V lookup: CDR1 LGHNT, CDR2 FRNRAP.

The V call is TRBV18, the J call TRBJ2-3; tentatively, D is TRBD1 (7 bases). The germline V gene has CDR1 KGHSH and CDR2 LQKENI. The germline V and J ends were trimmed by 0 bases and 0 bases, with 10 bases remaining between them. The CDR3 covers 16 residues. The CDR3 DNA is TGTGCCAGCTCACCACCGACAGGGAGGAGCACAGATACGCAGTATTTT. Protein sequence: CASSPPTGRSTDTQYF.

The rearrangement uses TRBV7-9 and TRBJ1-2; no clear D. This CDR3 contains 13 residues. The V and J ends lost 11 bases and 0 bases respectively, with 13 bases between them. CDR1 SEHNR and CDR2 FQNEAQ come from the germline V gene (reference sequence). CDR3 loop: CAVPDGSNYGYTF. In nucleotides, the CDR3 is TGTGCCGTACCAGATGGCTCTAACTATGGCTACACCTTC.

The rearrangement uses TRBV14 and TRBJ2-3, with 10 bases identical to TRBD2. CDR1 is SGHDN, CDR2 FVKESK, per germline. The CDR3 is 16 amino acids. V shed 1 base and J 3 bases; nucleotides not matched to a gene: 4. CDR3 nucleotides: TGTGCCAGCAGCCAAGTCCGGGGACTAGCGACAGATACGCAGTATTTT. It codes for CASSQVRGLATDTQYF.

The chain links TRBV19 to TRBJ2-5, with D possibly TRBD1 on 5 matching bases. Germline CDR1 LNHDA, CDR2 SQIVND (reference sequence). The CDR3 sequence is 15 residues long. With 5 bases removed from V and 4 bases from J, the gap between germline ends came to 17 bases. CDR3 amino acids: CASSPPWGWGETQYF. The CDR3 DNA sequence: TGTGCCAGTAGTCCCCCCTGGGGCTGGGGAGAGACCCAGTACTTC.

The V gene is TRBV5-6, the J gene TRBJ2-7; 9 bases are a match to TRBD1. Germline loops: CDR1 SGHDT, CDR2 YYEEEE. The V and J ends lost 4 bases and 4 bases, in that order; junction bases with no gene match: 9. This CDR3 has 15 amino acids. In DNA, the CDR3 is TGTGCCAGCAGCAGACCGGGACAGGGTATTTACGAGCAGTACTTC. It is translated as CASSRPGQGIYEQYF.

This sequence joins TRBV10-1 and TRBJ2-3, with TRBD2 matching 12 bases. CDR1 and CDR2 from the germline V gene are WNHNN and SYGVQD (reference sequence). V gave up 4 bases and J gave up 5 bases; unmatched junction bases: 13. This CDR3 spans 18 amino acids. The CDR3 DNA reads TGCGCCAGCAGTGCGCCTAGCGGGAGGGCCGGGTCCCGAGATACGCAGTATTTT. It translates to CASSAPSGRAGSRDTQYF.

This chain links TRBV6-4 with TRBJ2-2; D is possibly TRBD1 (5 bases). The CDR3 loop spans 14 amino acids. Germline CDR1 and CDR2: MRHNA and SNTAGT. V shed 6 bases and J shed 5 bases, with 13 bases lying between them. The CDR3 protein is CASRGRVPTGELFF. The CDR3 bases are TGTGCCAGCAGGGGCAGGGTGCCGACCGGGGAGCTGTTTTTT.

This chain links TRBV5-8 with TRBJ1-2; D unclear. The CDR3 runs to 15 residues. Deletions cut 2 bases from V and 5 bases from J, with 16 bases between. Per the germline V gene, CDR1 is SGHTS and CDR2 is YDEGEE. The CDR3 DNA sequence: TGTGCCAGCAGCTTCGGGAGCCCGACAACTTATGGCTACACCTTC. It encodes CASSFGSPTTYGYTF.

This clone was picked up one time. V is TRBV5-1 and J is TRBJ2-3, with 7 nucleotides matching TRBD2. After removal of 2 bases from V and 3 bases from J, the junction contained 12 bases not matched to a gene. There are 17 residues in the CDR3. From germline, CDR1 is SGHRS and CDR2 YFSETQ. As DNA, the CDR3 is TGCGCCAGCAGCTTTGCGGCAAGCGGGACGGGGACAGATACGCAGTATTTT. Amino acids: CASSFAASGTGTDTQYF.

Regarding this clone: Other DNA sequences in the sample encode the same CDR3. V and J are TRBV18 and TRBJ2-3; no clear D. Germline-derived CDR1 and CDR2 are KGHSH and LQKENI. Trimming pared 6 bases from V and 0 bases from J, leaving 4 bases between. The CDR3 has 12 amino acids. This chain's CDR3 is CASSPSTDTQYF. CDR3 nucleotide sequence: TGTGCCAGCTCCCCTAGCACAGATACGCAGTATTTT.

The rearrangement links TRBV6-1 to TRBJ2-7; TRBD2 matches at 9 bases. Trimming removed 0 bases from V and 1 base from J; junction bases left unmatched: 4. The CDR3 is made up of 16 amino acids. The germline CDR1 and CDR2 sequences are MNHNS and SASEGT. CDR3 sequence reads: CASSEAWLAGSYEQYF. Here the CDR3 DNA reads TGTGCCAGCAGTGAAGCTTGGCTAGCGGGATCCTACGAGCAGTACTTC.

J is TRBJ1-2 and V is TRBV5-4; 7 positions agree with TRBD1. The V and J ends lost 2 bases and 4 bases, in that order; junction bases with no gene match: 8. Germline lookup yields CDR1 SGHNT and CDR2 YYREEE (reference sequence). The CDR3 runs 15 residues. DNA of the CDR3: TGTGCCAGCAGCTTATTTTTGGGACAGTCCTATGGCTACACCTTC. Encoded protein: CASSLFLGQSYGYTF.

J is TRBJ2-2 and V is TRBV7-9; 7 bases align to TRBD2. The J segment lost 5 bases and the V segment lost 4 bases, leaving 4 bases of the junction unmatched. This CDR3 is 14 amino acids long. Germline V CDR1 and CDR2: SEHNR, FQNEAQ (reference sequence). The CDR3 is CASSWTGGTGELFF. In DNA form, the CDR3 reads TGTGCCAGCAGCTGGACCGGGGGGACCGGGGAGCTGTTTTTT.

The genes are TRBV27 and TRBJ1-2, with D tentatively TRBD1 (6 bases). CDR3 length: 13 amino acids. V lost 5 bases and J lost 2, with 9 bases in between. Germline V CDR1 and CDR2: MNHEY, SMNVEV (reference sequence). The CDR3 region is CASSTDSNYGYTF. The CDR3 region has the DNA TGTGCCAGCAGTACGGACAGCAACTATGGCTACACCTTC.

The V call is TRBV11-2, the J call TRBJ2-1, with a weak D call TRBD2 (6 bases). Germline CDR1 and CDR2: SGHAT and FQNNGV. This CDR3 has 15 amino acids. V was trimmed by 6 bases and J by 10 bases, leaving 22 bases between them. CDR3 DNA: TGTGCCAGCAGTCCTACAGTTTATCTAGCGTCGGAGCAGTTCTTC. This encodes CASSPTVYLASEQFF.

The V gene is TRBV11-2, the J gene TRBJ2-3, with 9 bases that match TRBD2. The CDR3 runs 17 residues. CDR1 and CDR2 from the germline V gene are SGHAT and FQNNGV. With V trimmed by 6 bases and J by 3 bases, 13 bases remained unmatched. CDR3 residues: CASRTIRPREGTDTQYF. CDR3 DNA sequence: TGTGCCAGCAGAACCATTCGGCCGCGGGAGGGGACAGATACGCAGTATTTT.

The chain carries TRBV6-2 or TRBV6-3 and TRBJ2-3, with a possible D match to TRBD2 (5 bases). This CDR3 has 14 residues. V lost 0 bases and J 6 bases, leaving 10 bases between the germline ends. Germline V gives CDR1 MNHEY, CDR2 SVGEGT. This CDR3 reads CASSYSGVWDTQYF. The CDR3 DNA sequence: TGTGCCAGCAGTTACTCCGGGGTATGGGATACGCAGTATTTT.

In DNA form, the CDR3 reads TGTGCCAGCGCTCCCAGCGGGGAACTAACCTACGAGCAGTACTTC. Its protein is CASAPSGELTYEQYF. This chain joins TRBV13 and TRBJ2-7; 7 bases are shared with TRBD2. Germline V CDR1 and CDR2: PRHDT, FYEKMQ (reference sequence). V was clipped by 8 bases and J by 2 bases; unmatched bases: 12. This CDR3 contains 15 residues.

J is TRBJ2-7 and V is TRBV7-6; 7 bases agree with TRBD1. V lost 4 bases and J lost 2; bases outside the gene matches: 8. This CDR3 is 15 amino acids long. Per the germline V gene, CDR1 is SGHVS and CDR2 is FNYEAQ. The CDR3, as DNA: TGTGCCAGCAGCTCGAGGGACAGTGAAGCCTACGAGCAGTACTTC. Protein sequence: CASSSRDSEAYEQYF.

V is TRBV6-5 and J is TRBJ1-4; possible D gene TRBD1, 5 bases. Per the germline V gene, CDR1 is MNHEY and CDR2 is SVGAGI. Between the trimmed V and J ends, which lost 7 bases and 7 bases, there was a span of 16 bases. The CDR3 totals 14 residues. The CDR3 nucleotides read TGTGCCAGCAACGTTTTGGGGGGGGGTGAAAAACTGTTTTTT. Residues: CASNVLGGGEKLFF.

The chain recombines TRBV9 with TRBJ1-1, with a tentative D call TRBD1 (6 bases). Deletions cut 1 base from V and 3 bases from J, with 13 bases between. The CDR3 consists of 15 residues. The germline gives CDR1 SGDLS, CDR2 YYNGEE. The CDR3 is CASSVRHEGDTEAFF. The CDR3 DNA follows: TGTGCCAGCAGCGTACGACACGAGGGGGACACTGAAGCTTTCTTT.

CDR3 sequence reads: CASSPGTSGASYEQYF. CDR3 coding DNA: TGTGCCAGCAGCCCAGGGACTAGCGGGGCCTCCTACGAGCAGTACTTC. V gene TRBV21-1 combines with J gene TRBJ2-7; TRBD2 is the table's D call and was not checked against the DNA. TRBV21-1 is given as a pseudogene. This CDR3 is 16 amino acids long.